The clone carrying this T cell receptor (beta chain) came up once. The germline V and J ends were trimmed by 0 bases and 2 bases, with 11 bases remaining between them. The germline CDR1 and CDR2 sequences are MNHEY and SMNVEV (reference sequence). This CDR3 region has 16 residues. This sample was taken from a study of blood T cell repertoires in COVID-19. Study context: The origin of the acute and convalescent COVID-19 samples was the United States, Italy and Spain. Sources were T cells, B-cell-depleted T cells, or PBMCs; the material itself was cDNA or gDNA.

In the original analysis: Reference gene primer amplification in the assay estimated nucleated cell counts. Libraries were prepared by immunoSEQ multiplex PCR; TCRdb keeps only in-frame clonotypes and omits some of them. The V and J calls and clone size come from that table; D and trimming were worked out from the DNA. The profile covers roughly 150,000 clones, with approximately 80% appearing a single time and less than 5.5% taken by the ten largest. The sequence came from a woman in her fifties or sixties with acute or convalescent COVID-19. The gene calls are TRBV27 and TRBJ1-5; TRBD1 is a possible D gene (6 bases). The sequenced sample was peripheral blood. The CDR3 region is CASSLSQGSGNQPQHF. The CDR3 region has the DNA TGTGCCAGCAGTTTATCCCAGGGGTCGGGCAATCAGCCCCAGCATTTT.